This paragraph covers one TCR beta chain sequence. This sample is part of a study of blood T cells in healthy people across ages. A J-beta primer mix and a sample-barcoded 5' primer were used in a second PCR of roughly 6 to 12 cycles. Tagging of each cDNA molecule was performed by a template-switch adaptor with 12 random nucleotides. Each single sample gave us at least 2.5 million CDR3-containing paired-end reads. TCRdb reprocessed the 5' RACE reads via MiXCR and lists one record per CDR3 protein. The table has about a million distinct CDR3 sequences, 35% to 40% seen once. The V end was cut by 5 bases, the J end by 4 bases, with 9 bases between. This CDR3 has 12 residues. Researchers isolated at least 6 million PBMCs per sample.

The TCR was taken from a man aged 18-30 years in good health. The chain joins TRBV12-3 or TRBV12-4 to TRBJ2-7; the D is unclear. The sample consisted of blood. CDR3 protein: CASSPNPYEQYF. The DNA of the CDR3 is TGTGCCAGCAGTCCGAACCCTTACGAGCAGTACTTC.